This T cell receptor (beta chain) came from a study of T cell responses to AZD1222 COVID-19 vaccine. TCRdb's table, derived via immunoSEQ multiplex PCR, lists solely in-frame clones and lacks some. Of 120,000 or so clones in the sample, 80% to 90% were seen once. The CDR3 has 15 amino acids. The V end lost 4 bases, the J end lost 0 bases, and 9 bases lay between the germline ends. Germline values: CDR1 MNHEY, CDR2 SVGEGT. This TCR was sampled from an adult in good health. The chain employs TRBV6-2 or TRBV6-3 and TRBJ1-4; D may be TRBD1 (6 bases). The sample in question was peripheral blood, obtained on day 0 of AZD1222 vaccination. Written as DNA, the CDR3 is TGTGCCAGCAGTTCACAGGGTACAACTAATGAAAAACTGTTTTTT. Translating gives CASSSQGTTNEKLFF.